This T cell receptor (beta chain) derives from a study of cytomegalovirus exposure and HLA in healthy donors. The study's findings and limits: The study put under 200 TCR beta chains on its list as cytomegalovirus-associated. The authors judged a highly shared variant cluster likely a sequencing artifact.

These donors, healthy bone marrow donors, were studied. At sampling all donors were nominally healthy, likely with unrecorded immune exposures. J gave up 5 bases and V 1 base, and 4 bases lay outside the gene matches. The CDR3 totals 15 residues. CDR1 is KGHSH, CDR2 LQKENI, per germline. In the PCR, 60 Vbeta and 13 Jbeta primers were used. Libraries were prepared by immunoSEQ multiplex PCR; TCRdb keeps only in-frame clonotypes and omits some of them. The data contain approximately 150,000 clones, 68% of them singletons. As regards this clone: Antigen: not known. Other DNA sequences in the sample encode the same CDR3.

Material for sequencing was PBMCs. J is TRBJ1-1 and V is TRBV18, with 10 bases that match TRBD1. The receptor comes from a man in his fifties in good health and CMV-seronegative. CDR3 coding DNA: TGTGCCAGCTCACCACTCGGACAGGGGGATACTGAAGCTTTCTTT. Protein product: CASSPLGQGDTEAFF. The full variable domain, rest sourced from reference TRBV18 and TRBJ1-1, is NAGVMQNPRHLVRRRGQEARLRCSPMKGHSHVYWYRQLPEEGLKFMVYLQKENIIDESGMPKERFSAEFPKEGPSILRIQQVVRGDSAAYFCASSPLGQGDTEAFFGQGTRLTVV.